A selection of T cell receptor beta chains follows, all from one sample in a study of long-term antiretroviral therapy in people with HIV. Clones were read by immunoSEQ multiplex PCR, and TCRdb kept only the in-frame ones, dropping some. The sample lists around 20,000 clones, about 82% occurring once. The sample consisted of unsorted PBMCs, taken 0.6 years after starting antiretroviral therapy. The receptor source for this set is a woman aged 18-35 years with HIV. Both conserved end residues are part of each CDR3. D genes are given only for firm matches. Expanded clones are given a class, and other clones once, few, many or no size at all.

v_call,clone_size,d_call,j_call,cdr3_nt,cdr3_aa
TRBV5-4,-,TRBD1,TRBJ2-5,TGTGCCAGCCTACACAGGGGGATGGGGAGCCAAGAGACCCAGTACTTC,CASLHRGMGSQETQYF
TRBV6-1,-,-,TRBJ1-2,TGTGCCAGCAGTGGGGGACCGAACTATGGCTACACCTTC,CASSGGPNYGYTF
TRBV6-4,-,TRBD1,TRBJ2-3,TGTGCCAGCAGTGACTCAGACGGGACAGGGGCGGATACGCAGTATTTT,CASSDSDGTGADTQYF
TRBV5-4,-,-,TRBJ1-2,TGTGCCAGCAGCTTGGGGGGCAGCTATGGCTACACCTTC,CASSLGGSYGYTF
TRBV11-2,-,TRBD1,TRBJ2-1,TGTGCCAGCAGCTACGGGGGACAGGGATACAATGAGCAGTTCTTC,CASSYGGQGYNEQFF
TRBV30,-,-,TRBJ2-2,TGTGCCTGGAGCGGGAGCGGGACCGGGGAGCTGTTTTTT,CAWSGSGTGELFF
TRBV6-5,-,-,TRBJ2-2,TGTGCCAGCAGTAAAACAGGGCCCGGGGAGCTGTTTTTT,CASSKTGPGELFF
TRBV18,once,-,TRBJ1-5,TGTGCCAGCTCACGGGGAGAGAATCAGCCCCAGCATTTT,CASSRGENQPQHF
TRBV30,few,-,TRBJ2-7,TGTGCCTGGAGTGTGACTATCTCCTACGAGCAGTACTTC,CAWSVTISYEQYF
TRBV19,-,TRBD1,TRBJ2-7,TGTGCCAGTAGTGCCGGGACAGAAGGATCCTACGAGCAGTACTTC,CASSAGTEGSYEQYF
TRBV27,-,-,TRBJ1-6,TGTGCCAGCATGCCCTTCAGGGGTTCACCCCTCCACTTT,CASMPFRGSPLHF
TRBV2,-,-,TRBJ2-7,TGTGCCAGTGGAGCCGGGACCTTCTTCTACGAGCAGTACTTC,CASGAGTFFYEQYF
TRBV7-9,-,-,TRBJ1-2,TGTGCCAGCAGCCAACAAGCCGGGACTGGAGTCTATGGCTACACCTTC,CASSQQAGTGVYGYTF
TRBV28,once,TRBD1,TRBJ2-6,TGTGCCAGCAGTCTCTACCTACAGGGGGGCTGGGGGGCCAACGTCCTGACTTTC,CASSLYLQGGWGANVLTF
TRBV7-9,-,TRBD2,TRBJ2-2,TGTGCCAGCAGCTTAGTACCGGGAGGGCGCACCGGGGAGCTGTTTTTT,CASSLVPGGRTGELFF